A single sample gave rise to the 24 T cell receptor beta chains below, sequenced in a study of PD-1 blockade in classical Hodgkin lymphoma. Each patient relapsed following autologous stem cell transplantation, and prior brentuximab vedotin exposure differed. Here immunoSEQ multiplex PCR was the method, and the copy in TCRdb shows in-frame clones only, minus some. In the table there are about 150,000 clones, 78% of which are singletons. The sequencing used peripheral blood mononuclear cells (PBMCs), collected before the second cycle of nivolumab. Receptor source: a human donor with classical Hodgkin lymphoma.

V is TRBV18 and J is TRBJ2-7, with 10 bases matching TRBD1. V gave up 2 bases and J gave up 0 bases; unmatched junction bases: 1. This CDR3 has 15 amino acids. Germline values: CDR1 KGHSH, CDR2 LQKENI. The CDR3 reads CASSPDRGLSYEQYF. In DNA, the CDR3 is TGTGCCAGCTCACCAGACAGGGGGCTCTCCTACGAGCAGTACTTC.

J is TRBJ1-1 and V is TRBV11-2; D is unclear. The germline V gene has CDR1 SGHAT and CDR2 FQNNGV. V was pared by 0 bases and J by 1 base, with 3 bases between. The length of the CDR3 is 13 residues. The CDR3 here is CASSLDRNTEAFF. CDR3 sequence (DNA): TGTGCCAGCAGCTTAGACAGGAACACTGAAGCTTTCTTT.

The genes are TRBV30 and TRBJ2-1, with D unresolved. This CDR3 contains 14 residues. Trimming removed 4 bases from V and 8 bases from J, with 18 bases in between. CDR1 GTSNPN and CDR2 SVGIG come from the germline V gene (reference sequence). CDR3 protein: CAWKSPGIVDEQFF. CDR3 bases: TGTGCCTGGAAGTCTCCCGGCATTGTAGATGAGCAGTTCTTC.

J is TRBJ2-3 and V is TRBV6-4; D ambiguous. Per germline, CDR1 MRHNA and CDR2 SNTAGT. V was shortened by 2 bases and J by 2 bases, with 5 bases between the two germline ends. The length of the CDR3 is 13 residues. The CDR3 spells CASSDRATDTQYF. CDR3 DNA sequence: TGTGCCAGCAGTGACAGGGCCACAGATACGCAGTATTTT.

This clone was counted only a few times. This chain links TRBV6-6 with TRBJ2-1, with 7 positions matching TRBD1. V shed 4 bases and J 7 bases; nucleotides not matched to a gene: 7. This CDR3 contains 14 residues. Germline assignment: CDR1 MNHNY and CDR2 SVGAGI (reference sequence). CDR3 region: CASSSPDRRNEQFF. CDR3 nucleotides: TGTGCCAGCAGTTCCCCGGACAGGCGAAATGAGCAGTTCTTC.

V is TRBV4-1 and J is TRBJ1-4; 8 positions agree with TRBD1. The CDR3 has 13 residues. The junction had 2 bases not matched to a gene; V was cut back by 6 bases and J by 5 bases. Germline V CDR1 and CDR2: MGHRA, YSYEKL. CDR3 DNA sequence: TGCGCCAGCAGGCGGACAGGGAATGAAAAACTGTTTTTT. This sequence encodes CASRRTGNEKLFF.

This clone has a count of ten or more. The rearrangement links TRBV5-1 to TRBJ2-2, with D possibly being TRBD2 (6 bases). V dropped 2 bases and J dropped 4 bases, with 12 bases sitting between them. Germline CDR1 SGHRS, CDR2 YFSETQ. The length of the CDR3 is 15 residues. This CDR3 reads CASSFGGAGTGELFF. The CDR3 region has the DNA TGCGCCAGCAGCTTCGGAGGGGCGGGCACCGGGGAGCTGTTTTTT.

The chain joins TRBV19 to TRBJ2-1; maybe TRBD1 (5 bases). Germline loops: CDR1 LNHDA, CDR2 SQIVND (reference sequence). This CDR3 spans 15 amino acids. V lost 3 bases and J 5 bases, leaving 14 bases between the germline ends. As DNA, the CDR3 is TGTGCCAGTAGTATGAGAGGACACCAAAACAATGAGCAGTTCTTC. Translating it yields CASSMRGHQNNEQFF.

CDR3 nucleotide sequence: TGTGCCTGGAGTGTGACTCGCCCCTACGAGCAGTACTTC. Residues: CAWSVTRPYEQYF. The rearrangement joins TRBV30 to TRBJ2-7; no definite D call. The CDR3 is 13 residues long. Trimming removed 0 bases from V and 2 bases from J, with 8 bases in between. From germline, CDR1 is GTSNPN and CDR2 SVGIG (reference sequence).

The chain links TRBV18 to TRBJ1-1; no clear D gene. The CDR3 length is 13 residues. Per the germline V gene, CDR1 is KGHSH and CDR2 is LQKENI. The V end lost 0 bases, the J end lost 3 bases, and 5 bases lay between the germline ends. DNA of the CDR3: TGTGCCAGCTCACCACCCTTGTACACTGAAGCTTTCTTT. Its translation: CASSPPLYTEAFF.

The chain joins TRBV6-6 to TRBJ1-2; 10 positions match TRBD1. J was trimmed by 3 bases and V by 5 bases; bases with no gene match: 6. CDR1 and CDR2 (germline): MNHNY, SVGAGI (reference sequence). The CDR3 consists of 15 residues. The CDR3 nucleotides are TGTGCCAGCAGTAACGACAGGGGGCTCTACTATGGCTACACCTTC. It encodes CASSNDRGLYYGYTF.

The gene calls are TRBV7-9 and TRBJ2-1; D gene ambiguous. The V gene lost 4 bases and the J gene lost 6 bases, with 13 bases spanning the gap. Germline lookup yields CDR1 SEHNR and CDR2 FQNEAQ (reference sequence). This CDR3 has 14 residues. The CDR3 is CASSSRWALNEQFF. CDR3 coding DNA: TGTGCCAGCAGCTCTAGATGGGCTCTCAATGAGCAGTTCTTC.

The chain uses TRBV4-1 and TRBJ1-2; no reliable D call. This CDR3 is built from 14 residues. Germline loops: CDR1 MGHRA, CDR2 YSYEKL. Deletions cut 5 bases from V and 4 bases from J, with 14 bases between. The DNA of the CDR3 is TGCGCCAGCAGCTGTCACCGAAAGACCTATGGCTACACCTTC. Residues: CASSCHRKTYGYTF.

This clone was recorded once. The chain recombines TRBV11-2 with TRBJ2-5; 12 bases map to TRBD2. The length of the CDR3 is 18 residues. With 4 bases clipped from V and 2 bases from J, the junction kept 11 bases outside the gene matches. CDR1 and CDR2 from the germline V gene are SGHAT and FQNNGV. The CDR3 spells CASSSTWLAGGPQETQYF. The CDR3 DNA follows: TGTGCCAGCAGCTCTACTTGGCTAGCGGGGGGGCCACAAGAGACCCAGTACTTC. Supplemented by reference TRBV11-2 and TRBJ2-5, the full variable domain reads EAGVAQSPRYKIIEKRQSVAFWCNPISGHATLYWYQQILGQGPKLLIQFQNNGVVDDSQLPKDRFSAERLKGVDSTLKIQPAKLEDSAVYLCASSSTWLAGGPQETQYFGPGTRLLVL.

The genes are TRBV5-1 and TRBJ2-7, with 8 bases matching TRBD1. The CDR3 loop spans 14 amino acids. V dropped 4 bases and J dropped 6; count of bases not matched to a gene: 9. Germline CDR1 and CDR2: SGHRS and YFSETQ. The CDR3 sequence is CASSPGQVRAEQYF. The CDR3 DNA sequence: TGCGCCAGCAGCCCGGGACAGGTAAGGGCCGAGCAGTACTTC.

The chain recombines TRBV9 with TRBJ2-3, with a tentative D call TRBD2 (6 bases). V was shortened by 0 bases and J by 0 bases, with 11 bases between the two germline ends. Germline values: CDR1 SGDLS, CDR2 YYNGEE. CDR3 length: 16 residues. The DNA for the CDR3 is TGTGCCAGCAGCGTAGTCGTGGGGACTAGCACAGATACGCAGTATTTT. Amino acids: CASSVVVGTSTDTQYF.

This chain connects TRBV2 to TRBJ2-7, with 13 nucleotides matching TRBD2. With 6 bases clipped from V and 2 bases from J, the junction kept 4 bases outside the gene matches. Germline V lookup: CDR1 SNHLY, CDR2 FYNNEI. This CDR3 has 15 residues. CDR3 DNA: TGTGCCAGCAGACCCGGGACTAGCGGGGCCTACGAGCAGTACTTC. This encodes CASRPGTSGAYEQYF.

The genes are TRBV4-3 and TRBJ2-7; TRBD2 matches 8 bases. Trimming took 0 bases from V and 3 from J; bases not matched to a gene: 10. The CDR3 runs 17 residues. The V gene's germline CDR1 is LGHNA and CDR2 YSLEER. CDR3 residues: CASSQEYLAGRLYEQYF. CDR3 DNA: TGCGCCAGCAGCCAAGAGTATTTAGCGGGACGACTCTACGAGCAGTACTTC.

The chain joins TRBV2 to TRBJ1-1, with D possibly TRBD1 on 5 matching bases. The CDR3 consists of 14 residues. The germline V and J ends were trimmed by 3 bases and 3 bases, with 11 bases remaining between them. Germline V gene sequence: CDR1 SNHLY, CDR2 FYNNEI. The DNA for the CDR3 is TGTGCCAGCAGTGAGCAGGGTCGGTACACTGAAGCTTTCTTT. The encoded protein is CASSEQGRYTEAFF.

The rearrangement uses TRBV6-5 and TRBJ2-3; 8 bases agree with TRBD1. Germline V lookup: CDR1 MNHEY, CDR2 SVGAGI. The CDR3 sequence is 16 residues long. The V segment lost 0 bases and the J segment 5 bases; nucleotides outside the gene matches: 7. The CDR3 DNA reads as TGTGCCAGCAGTTACTCGATGCAGGGGGCTGGAGATACGCAGTATTTT. It translates to CASSYSMQGAGDTQYF.

This chain links TRBV5-1 with TRBJ2-7, with D perhaps TRBD1 or TRBD2 (5 bases each). Germline CDR1 is SGHRS and CDR2 is YFSETQ. V lost 4 bases, J lost 7 bases, and 15 bases lay in between. This CDR3 region has 13 residues. The CDR3: CASSHGTEREQYF. The CDR3 nucleotides are TGCGCCAGCAGCCACGGGACGGAGCGAGAGCAGTACTTC.

The chain combines TRBV7-9 with TRBJ2-5, with D possibly being TRBD1 or TRBD2 (5 bases each). The V end was cut by 4 bases, the J end by 4 bases, with 19 bases between. There are 16 residues in the CDR3. Germline values: CDR1 SEHNR, CDR2 FQNEAQ (reference sequence). CDR3 residues: CASSSTGQGVIETQYF. The CDR3 DNA sequence: TGTGCCAGCAGCTCCACCGGCCAGGGAGTGATAGAGACCCAGTACTTC.

In this sample, this clone turned up once. This chain joins TRBV2 and TRBJ2-6, with D possibly TRBD1 on 6 matching bases. Germline lookup yields CDR1 SNHLY and CDR2 FYNNEI. V was cut by 5 bases and J by 4 bases, with 12 bases left in between. CDR3 length: 15 residues. The CDR3 region is CASSPGESGANVLTF. As DNA, the CDR3 is TGTGCCAGCAGTCCAGGGGAATCCGGGGCCAACGTCCTGACTTTC.

The rearrangement links TRBV6-1 to TRBJ2-2, with D possibly TRBD1 on 6 matching bases. Germline V gene data show CDR1 as MNHNS and CDR2 as SASEGT. This CDR3 comprises 14 residues. The V end lost 7 bases, the J end lost 1 base, and 10 bases lay between the germline ends. In DNA, the CDR3 is TGTGCCAGCATGGGACAACTGAACACCGGGGAGCTGTTTTTT. Its protein is CASMGQLNTGELFF.